This T cell receptor (beta chain) was retrieved from a study of vaccination and CD4 T cells after COVID-19. Study background: The stimulus for the cells was overlapping spike peptides derived from SARS-CoV-2, HCoV-NL63, HCoV-OC43 and HCoV-229E. Each control culture was treated with a CEFX pool, an HIV-1 Nef pool, or no peptide.

J gave up 1 base and V 0 bases, and 4 bases lay outside the gene matches. This CDR3 is 16 amino acids long. Germline loops: CDR1 SGHTA, CDR2 FQGNSA. Cultured CD4+ T-cell DNA underwent Oncomine TCR Beta short-read sequencing. TCRdb re-analysed the PCR reads in MiXCR, keeping a single row per CDR3 protein. The repertoire consists of some 18,000 distinct CDR3 sequences, with 25% to 30% occurring once and the leading ten covering over 15%. Of note for this clonotype: Its antigen is unknown.

Study results and caveats: A nonsignificant median increase from around 20 to 38 SARS-CoV-2-reactive clonotypes was observed.

The treatment is: approximately 11-day PBMC culture with coronavirus spike peptide pools or control peptides (ViraFEST assay). By negative selection, CD4+ T cells were isolated once culture had run for over nine days. Source material: cultured CD4+ T cells from blood. This chain uses TRBV7-2 with TRBJ2-7; TRBD1 matches 9 bases. The sequence was collected from a human donor with COVID-19. The CDR3 DNA is TGTGCCAGCAGCTTAGCCTCGGACAGGGGTTCCTACGAGCAGTACTTC. It specifies CASSLASDRGSYEQYF.